This TCR beta chain was captured by sequencing in a study of blood T cell repertoires in COVID-19. Looking at the study overall: COVID-19 samples from acute and convalescent phases originated in the United States, Italy and Spain. The cDNA or gDNA used as material had been derived from T cells, B-cell-depleted T cells, or PBMCs.

V lost 2 bases and J lost 0, with 7 bases in between. Germline CDR1 is SGHNT and CDR2 is YENEEA. This CDR3 has 14 amino acids. Original processing notes: Nucleated cell counts were estimated from reference gene primer amplification. The data were produced by immunoSEQ multiplex PCR, yet TCRdb's version contains in-frame clones alone and is incomplete. V and J calls and clone size follow that table, whereas D and trimming were derived from the DNA. The repertoire has 100,000 to 150,000 clones, roughly 83% of them found once; the top ten carry approximately 12%. The sample consisted of peripheral blood. The chain is built from TRBV11-3 and TRBJ1-1; D possibly corresponds to TRBD1 (5 bases). This receptor was taken from a woman under 40 who had recovered from COVID-19. The DNA of the CDR3 is TGTGCCAGCAGCTTATCAGGGCTGAACACTGAAGCTTTCTTT. Translated, it gives CASSLSGLNTEAFF.